This entry is about one T cell receptor (beta chain). As yet, its antigen is unknown. The entry originates in a study of cytomegalovirus exposure and HLA in healthy donors. Whole-study results and caveats: A few CMV-associated chains were confirmed in vitro to be specific for CMV antigens.

Between the trimmed V and J ends, which lost 5 bases and 9 bases, there was a span of 17 bases. This CDR3 spans 15 amino acids. Germline V gene sequence: CDR1 MNHNY, CDR2 SVGAGI (reference sequence). Sequenced by immunoSEQ multiplex PCR; TCRdb stores in-frame clones only, minus some. The repertoire holds 60,000 to 90,000 clones, with 94% as singletons. The V gene is TRBV6-6, the J gene TRBJ1-6, with D possibly being TRBD1 (6 bases). The receptor was derived from a woman between 18 and 29 years old in good health and CMV-seronegative. The sequenced sample was PBMCs. CDR3 DNA sequence: TGTGCCAGCAGTCTTGGCGGGGGCGCGGGTTCACCCCTCCACTTT. Translating it yields CASSLGGGAGSPLHF.